These 29 T cell receptor beta chains originate from one sample sequenced in a study of cytomegalovirus exposure and HLA in healthy donors (dated by TCRdb to 2017 to 2019). Library creation used the immunoSEQ multiplex PCR assay. For the multiplex PCR, a mixture combining 60 forward primers for TCR Vbeta segments and 13 reverse primers for TCR Jbeta segments was used. TCRdb mirrors the immuneACCESS table, restricted to in-frame sequences. Some clones are absent from its copies; in checked studies, under half trace to an unresolved V gene, and the reason for the others is unknown. The sample's records list 130,000 or so clones. Of the sample, under 2.5% is held by the ten largest clones. The sequenced sample consisted of PBMCs. The receptors shown here come from a woman between 18 and 29 years old in good health and CMV-seronegative.

V gene TRBV4-3 combines with J gene TRBJ1-3; D gene uncertain. The length of the CDR3 is 15 residues. Trimming shortened V by 0 bases and J by 1 base, and 7 bases separated the two germline ends. CDR1 is LGHNA, CDR2 YSLEER, per germline. The CDR3 sequence is CASSQDSYSGNTIYF. The CDR3 DNA is TGCGCCAGCAGCCAAGATTCTTATTCTGGAAACACCATATATTTT.

The chain is built from TRBV29-1 and TRBJ2-3, with D maybe TRBD1 (6 bases). V lost 4 bases and J lost 2, with 10 bases in between. Germline assignment: CDR1 SQVTM and CDR2 ANQGSEA. The CDR3 contains 13 residues. The CDR3 DNA sequence: TGCAGCGTTGCCACAGGGAACACAGATACGCAGTATTTT. Translated, it gives CSVATGNTDTQYF.

V and J are TRBV7-9 and TRBJ2-6; D might be TRBD1 (5 bases). The CDR3 is 17 residues long. Per the germline V gene, CDR1 is SEHNR and CDR2 is FQNEAQ (reference sequence). Trimming took off 4 bases at V and 1 base at J, with 14 bases between the two ends. The CDR3 sequence is CASSSRGPGSGANVLTF. CDR3 sequence (DNA): TGTGCCAGCAGCTCTAGGGGCCCTGGGTCTGGGGCCAACGTCCTGACTTTC.

This chain links TRBV9 with TRBJ2-5; 8 bases align to TRBD2. Trimming took 4 bases from V and 5 from J; bases not matched to a gene: 10. This CDR3 spans 15 amino acids. The germline V gene encodes CDR1 SGDLS and CDR2 YYNGEE. The CDR3 region has the DNA TGTGCCAGCAGCTCACCGGGAGGGCCCGGGGAGACCCAGTACTTC. Translated: CASSSPGGPGETQYF.

This chain uses TRBV5-6 with TRBJ2-2; TRBD1 matches 11 bases. Per the germline V gene, CDR1 is SGHDT and CDR2 is YYEEEE. This CDR3 comprises 18 residues. J was trimmed by 4 bases and V by 0 bases; bases with no gene match: 8. CDR3 bases: TGTGCCAGCAGCTTGGTGGGGGGGACAGGGGGGATCACCGGGGAGCTGTTTTTT. Translation gives CASSLVGGTGGITGELFF.

With respect to this clone: Other nucleotide sequences in the sample specify the same CDR3. The chain has TRBV23-1 and TRBJ2-7, with 7 positions matching TRBD2. TRBV23-1 is annotated as an ORF whose role is uncertain. The CDR3 spans 12 residues. The CDR3 region is CARQVGGNEQYV. The CDR3 DNA reads TGCGCTCGCCAAGTCGGGGGGAACGAGCAGTACGTC.

V is TRBV5-6 and J is TRBJ2-1, with D perhaps matching TRBD1 (5 bases). Trimming removed 4 bases at V and 5 bases at J, with 13 bases between. There are 14 residues in the CDR3. Germline CDR1 and CDR2: SGHDT and YYEEEE. CDR3: CASSPLTANNEQFF. Written as DNA, the CDR3 is TGTGCCAGCAGCCCGTTGACAGCTAACAATGAGCAGTTCTTC.

V usage is TRBV27 and J usage is TRBJ2-7; weak D call: TRBD1 (5 bases). The V end was cut by 6 bases, the J end by 4 bases, with 16 bases between. The germline CDR1 and CDR2 sequences are MNHEY and SMNVEV (reference sequence). The CDR3 is 14 amino acids. CDR3 loop: CASSRRAGIYEQYV. The CDR3 nucleotides read TGTGCCAGCAGCCGTCGGGCAGGGATATACGAGCAGTACGTC.

V usage is TRBV27 and J usage is TRBJ2-1; 9 nucleotides align to TRBD1. After removal of 5 bases from V and 9 bases from J, the junction contained 8 bases not matched to a gene. Germline CDR1 reads MNHEY; CDR2 reads SMNVEV (reference sequence). The CDR3 length is 14 residues. For the CDR3, the DNA is TGTGCCAGCAGTCGGGACAGGGCAGGAACTGAGCAGTTCTTC. It specifies CASSRDRAGTEQFF.

The chain couples TRBV18 to TRBJ2-3, with D possibly matching TRBD2 (6 bases). V lost 2 bases to trimming and J lost 5 bases, with 8 bases between them. Looked up from germline, CDR1 is KGHSH and CDR2 is LQKENI. This CDR3 is built from 13 residues. The CDR3 DNA reads TGTGCCAGCTCACCAGACGGGGGAGATACGCAGTATTTT. Translating gives CASSPDGGDTQYF.

The chain recombines TRBV11-3 with TRBJ2-1, with 10 bases lining up with TRBD2. The germline gives CDR1 SGHNT, CDR2 YENEEA. Trimming took 5 bases from V and 6 from J; bases not matched to a gene: 7. The CDR3 contains 15 residues. The CDR3 DNA follows: TGTGCCAGCAGCCAAAGCGGGAGGGCCGGCAATGAGCAGTTCTTC. Translated, it gives CASSQSGRAGNEQFF.

J is TRBJ2-1 and V is TRBV30, with 7 bases that match TRBD2. The CDR3 contains 15 residues. The germline gives CDR1 GTSNPN, CDR2 SVGIG (reference sequence). The V gene end was trimmed by 0 bases and the J gene end by 7 bases; junction bases not matched to a gene: 9. CDR3 loop: CAWSVRAGWLNEQFF. The CDR3 nucleotides read TGTGCCTGGAGTGTACGAGCGGGATGGTTAAATGAGCAGTTCTTC.

V usage is TRBV2 and J usage is TRBJ2-5; tentative D call: TRBD2 (5 bases). Germline values: CDR1 SNHLY, CDR2 FYNNEI. This CDR3 has 13 amino acids. Trimming removed 6 bases from V and 0 bases from J, with 8 bases in between. The CDR3, as DNA: TGTGCCAGCAGAGCGAGGGACCAAGAGACCCAGTACTTC. As protein: CASRARDQETQYF.

V is TRBV6-4 and J is TRBJ1-3, with 8 bases matching TRBD1. The CDR3 consists of 15 residues. Germline lookup yields CDR1 MRHNA and CDR2 SNTAGT. V gave up 0 bases and J gave up 7 bases; unmatched junction bases: 5. The CDR3 here is CASSDSGRGRNTIYF. The CDR3 coding sequence is TGTGCCAGCAGTGACTCAGGCAGGGGGCGGAACACCATATATTTT.

J is TRBJ1-5 and V is TRBV30, with TRBD1 matching 8 bases. Trimming took 2 bases from V and 7 from J; bases not matched to a gene: 10. Germline V gene data show CDR1 as GTSNPN and CDR2 as SVGIG (reference sequence). This CDR3 has 15 residues. The CDR3 DNA is TGTGCCTGGAGTCCAGGACAGGGTGGATTCCAGCCCCAGCATTTT. It yields the protein CAWSPGQGGFQPQHF.

The J gene is TRBJ2-6, the V gene TRBV5-4; 11 nucleotides line up with TRBD1. CDR3 size: 17 residues. Germline CDR1 reads SGHNT; CDR2 reads YYREEE (reference sequence). The trim removed 4 bases at V and 4 bases at J, leaving 7 bases unmatched. CDR3 nucleotide sequence: TGTGCCAGCAGCCAAGGACAGGGGGCGAGAGGGGCCAACGTCCTGACTTTC. Its translation: CASSQGQGARGANVLTF.

The rearrangement uses TRBV18 and TRBJ1-3, with D unclear. This CDR3 spans 15 amino acids. V lost 2 bases, J lost 0 bases, and 8 bases lay in between. Germline assignment: CDR1 KGHSH and CDR2 LQKENI. CDR3 DNA sequence: TGTGCCAGCTCACCAGCCCCAGACTCTGGAAACACCATATATTTT. Residues: CASSPAPDSGNTIYF.

V and J are TRBV6-5 and TRBJ2-1; 8 positions agree with TRBD1. Unmatched junction bases numbered 5, after V lost 6 bases and J lost 10 bases. Germline V gives CDR1 MNHEY, CDR2 SVGAGI. The length of the CDR3 is 12 residues. CDR3 residues: CASSADRVEQFF. The DNA for the CDR3 is TGTGCCAGCAGCGCGGACAGGGTCGAGCAGTTCTTC.

Here the CDR3 DNA reads TGTGCCAGCTCACCCACCACGAAACTAGCGGGAGTCACCGGGGAGCTGTTTTTT. It codes for CASSPTTKLAGVTGELFF. This chain connects TRBV18 to TRBJ2-2, with 11 nucleotides matching TRBD2. The junction had 10 bases not matched to a gene; V was cut back by 3 bases and J by 4 bases. The CDR3 runs 18 residues. Germline V gene data show CDR1 as KGHSH and CDR2 as LQKENI.

This CDR3 is CASTHLGGLPSTDTQYF. DNA of the CDR3: TGTGCCAGCACCCATCTGGGAGGTTTACCCAGCACAGATACGCAGTATTTT. The chain employs TRBV5-4 and TRBJ2-3, with D possibly matching TRBD2 (6 bases). Germline V CDR1 and CDR2: SGHNT, YYREEE (reference sequence). Trimming shortened V by 6 bases and J by 0 bases, and 20 bases separated the two germline ends. This CDR3 has 17 amino acids.

The chain combines TRBV5-1 with TRBJ2-7, with TRBD1 matching over 9 bases. The CDR3 length is 16 residues. Per germline, CDR1 SGHRS and CDR2 YFSETQ. The ends lost 4 bases at V and 0 bases at J; junction bases unmatched: 8. Here the CDR3 DNA reads TGCGCCAGCAGCCCAATCGGGACAGGGAGCTCCTACGAGCAGTACTTC. Translation gives CASSPIGTGSSYEQYF. Full variable domain (remainder filled in from reference TRBV5-1 and TRBJ2-7): KAGVTQTPRYLIKTRGQQVTLSCSPISGHRSVSWYQQTPGQGLQFLFEYFSETQRNKGNFPGRFSGRQFSNSRSEMNVSTLELGDSALYLCASSPIGTGSSYEQYFGPGTRLTVT.

J is TRBJ2-7 and V is TRBV5-6; 12 bases fit TRBD2. CDR1 and CDR2 from the germline V gene are SGHDT and YYEEEE. The CDR3 spans 17 residues. Trimming took 0 bases from V and 7 from J; bases not matched to a gene: 11. As DNA, the CDR3 is TGTGCCAGCAGCTTGGGAGGACTAGCGGGAACGGCATCGGAGCAGTACTTC. This translates into CASSLGGLAGTASEQYF.

The rearrangement links TRBV5-6 to TRBJ1-1; D remains ambiguous. V was cut by 0 bases and J by 8 bases, with 17 bases left in between. The CDR3 is made up of 15 amino acids. Germline V gene lookup returns CDR1 SGHDT and CDR2 YYEEEE. The CDR3 DNA reads as TGTGCCAGCAGCTTGGGCGCTCGGGCCGAGGGAGAAGCTTTCTTT. Its protein is CASSLGARAEGEAFF.

The V and J genes are TRBV6-5 and TRBJ2-5; no clear D gene. The DNA matches TRBJ2-7 better at its end, which makes the J call doubtful. In germline, CDR1 is MNHEY, CDR2 SVGAGI. The CDR3 has 14 amino acids. This chain's CDR3 is CASSLKRGVYEQYF. CDR3 sequence (DNA): TGTGCCAGCAGTTTAAAGAGAGGAGTCTACGAGCAGTACTTC.

This chain links TRBV10-3 with TRBJ2-5; 9 bases align to TRBD2. J lost 5 bases, V lost 2 bases, and 6 bases had no gene match. The germline V gene encodes CDR1 ENHRY and CDR2 SYGVKD. This CDR3 region has 15 residues. CDR3 nucleotide sequence: TGTGCCATCAGTGAGCCGGGACTAGCATCTGAGACCCAGTACTTC. The encoded protein is CAISEPGLASETQYF.

V gene TRBV7-2 combines with J gene TRBJ1-5, with D unclear. Per the germline V gene, CDR1 is SGHTA and CDR2 is FQGNSA. V was cut by 1 base and J by 0 bases, with 7 bases left in between. The CDR3 consists of 15 residues. This CDR3 reads CASSLGPGSNQPQHF. The CDR3 DNA sequence: TGTGCCAGCAGCTTAGGCCCAGGTAGCAATCAGCCCCAGCATTTT.

The J gene is TRBJ2-2, the V gene TRBV4-2; no definite D call. Per the germline V gene, CDR1 is LGHNA and CDR2 is YNFKEQ. The V and J ends lost 4 bases and 16 bases respectively, with 7 bases between them. This CDR3 spans 9 amino acids. The CDR3 loop is CASSLGRFF. CDR3 bases: TGTGCCAGCAGCCTGGGCAGGTTTTTT.

The chain joins TRBV2 to TRBJ2-1; 12 nucleotides align to TRBD2. CDR3 length: 15 amino acids. The V segment lost 6 bases and the J segment 7 bases; nucleotides outside the gene matches: 7. Per germline, CDR1 SNHLY and CDR2 FYNNEI. The chain's CDR3 is CASRRLAGVSNEQFF. The CDR3 DNA sequence: TGTGCCAGCAGACGACTAGCGGGAGTATCAAATGAGCAGTTCTTC.

The rearrangement links TRBV5-1 to TRBJ2-7; maybe TRBD2 (5 bases). With 0 bases removed from V and 4 bases from J, the gap between germline ends came to 20 bases. This CDR3 has 17 residues. Germline V gene sequence: CDR1 SGHRS, CDR2 YFSETQ. The CDR3 coding sequence is TGCGCCAGCAGCTTGGGTGTTGCGGCTAGAGGGCCTTACGAGCAGTACGTC. It specifies CASSLGVAARGPYEQYV.